The clone carrying this T cell receptor beta chain was counted many times. This specimen belongs to a study of molecular identifiers for immune sequencing clone quantification. CDR3 length: 18 residues. V lost 1 base and J lost 0; bases outside the gene matches: 5. Germline V CDR1 and CDR2: MGHRA, YSYEKL. TCRdb processed the PCR reads anew with MiXCR; each CDR3 protein has one entry. The sample contains about 630,000 distinct CDR3 sequences, 25% of which appear only once. This receptor was taken from a human donor in good health. Some libraries in this study had Jurkat cell RNA spiked in. The chain links TRBV4-1 to TRBJ2-3; 12 nucleotides agree with TRBD2. The specimen sequenced was naive CD8+ T cells from blood, with Jurkat cell RNA spiked in. Subset noted: FACS-sorted CD8+CD4-CCR7+CD45RA+ naive T cells. The CDR3 region is CASSQATSGGPSTDTQYF. CDR3 coding DNA: TGCGCCAGCAGCCAAGCGACTAGCGGGGGCCCTAGCACAGATACGCAGTATTTT.